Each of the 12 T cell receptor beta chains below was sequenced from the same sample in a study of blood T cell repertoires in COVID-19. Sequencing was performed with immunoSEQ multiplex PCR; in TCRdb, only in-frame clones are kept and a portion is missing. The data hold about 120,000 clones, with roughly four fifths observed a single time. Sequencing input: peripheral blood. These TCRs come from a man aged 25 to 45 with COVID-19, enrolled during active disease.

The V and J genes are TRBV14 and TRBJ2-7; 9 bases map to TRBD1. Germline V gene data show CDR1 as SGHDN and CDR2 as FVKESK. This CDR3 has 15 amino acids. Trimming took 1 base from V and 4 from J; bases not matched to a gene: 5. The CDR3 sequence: CASSQGTGDWYEQYF. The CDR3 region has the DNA TGTGCCAGCAGCCAAGGGACAGGGGACTGGTACGAGCAGTACTTC.

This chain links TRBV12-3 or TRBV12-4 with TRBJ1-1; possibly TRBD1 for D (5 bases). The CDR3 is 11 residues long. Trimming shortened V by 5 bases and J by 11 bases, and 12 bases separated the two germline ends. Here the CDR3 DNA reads TGTGCCAGCAGTCCGGGGGTAGGGGCTTTCTTT. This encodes CASSPGVGAFF.

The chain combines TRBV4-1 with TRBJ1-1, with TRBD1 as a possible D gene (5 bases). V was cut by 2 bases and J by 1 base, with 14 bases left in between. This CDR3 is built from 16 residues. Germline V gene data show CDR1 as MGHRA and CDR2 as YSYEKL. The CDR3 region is CASSQPPGHQNTEAFF. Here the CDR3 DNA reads TGCGCCAGCAGCCAACCCCCTGGACATCAGAACACTGAAGCTTTCTTT.

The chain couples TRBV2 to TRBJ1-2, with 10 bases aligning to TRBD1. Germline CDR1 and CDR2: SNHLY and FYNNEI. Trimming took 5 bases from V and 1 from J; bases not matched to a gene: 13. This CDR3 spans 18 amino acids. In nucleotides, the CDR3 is TGTGCCAGCAGTCGAGCCGGGACAGGGGAGCTTAGTAACTATGGCTACACCTTC. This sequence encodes CASSRAGTGELSNYGYTF.

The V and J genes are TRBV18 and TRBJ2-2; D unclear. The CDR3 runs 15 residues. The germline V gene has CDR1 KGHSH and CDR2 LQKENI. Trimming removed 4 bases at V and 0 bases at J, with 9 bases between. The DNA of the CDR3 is TGTGCCAGCTCACGCCTCTTAGCGAACACCGGGGAGCTGTTTTTT. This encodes CASSRLLANTGELFF.

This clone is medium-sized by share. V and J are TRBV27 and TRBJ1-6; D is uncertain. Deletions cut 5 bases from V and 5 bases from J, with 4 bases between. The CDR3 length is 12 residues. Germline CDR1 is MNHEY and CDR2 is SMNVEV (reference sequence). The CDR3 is CASSPHNSPLHF. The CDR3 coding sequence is TGTGCCAGCAGTCCTCATAATTCACCCCTCCACTTT.

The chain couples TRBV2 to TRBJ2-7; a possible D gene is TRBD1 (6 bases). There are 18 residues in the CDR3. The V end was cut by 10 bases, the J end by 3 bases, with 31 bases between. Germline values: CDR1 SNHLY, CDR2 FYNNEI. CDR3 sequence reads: CATFLPGHGEGIGYEQYF. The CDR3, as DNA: TGTGCCACCTTCCTTCCGGGACACGGAGAGGGGATAGGCTACGAGCAGTACTTC. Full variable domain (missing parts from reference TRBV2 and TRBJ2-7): EPEVTQTPSHQVTQMGQEVILRCVPISNHLYFYWYRQILGQKVEFLVSFYNNEISEKSEIFDDQFSVERPDGSNFTLKIRSTKLEDSAMYFCATFLPGHGEGIGYEQYFGPGTRLTVT.

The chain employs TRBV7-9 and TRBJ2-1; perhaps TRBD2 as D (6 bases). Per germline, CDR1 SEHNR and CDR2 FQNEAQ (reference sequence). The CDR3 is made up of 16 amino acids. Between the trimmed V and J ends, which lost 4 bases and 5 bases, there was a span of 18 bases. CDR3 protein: CASSSSSGTEDNEQFF. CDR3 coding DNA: TGTGCCAGCAGCTCTAGCTCCGGGACTGAAGACAATGAGCAGTTCTTC.

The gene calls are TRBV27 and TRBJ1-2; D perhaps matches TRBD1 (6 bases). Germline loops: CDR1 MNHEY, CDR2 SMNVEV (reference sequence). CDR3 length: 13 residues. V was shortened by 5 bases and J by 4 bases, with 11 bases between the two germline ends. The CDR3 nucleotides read TGTGCCAGCAGTCTAAGGGGGGGCTATGGCTACACCTTC. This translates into CASSLRGGYGYTF.

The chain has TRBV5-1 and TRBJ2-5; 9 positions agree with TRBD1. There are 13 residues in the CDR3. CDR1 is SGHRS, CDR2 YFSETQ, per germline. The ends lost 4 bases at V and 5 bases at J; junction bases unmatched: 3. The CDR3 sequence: CASSRTGEETQYF. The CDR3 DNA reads TGCGCCAGCAGCCGGACAGGGGAGGAGACCCAGTACTTC. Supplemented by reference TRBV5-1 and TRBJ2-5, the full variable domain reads KAGVTQTPRYLIKTRGQQVTLSCSPISGHRSVSWYQQTPGQGLQFLFEYFSETQRNKGNFPGRFSGRQFSNSRSEMNVSTLELGDSALYLCASSRTGEETQYFGPGTRLLVL.

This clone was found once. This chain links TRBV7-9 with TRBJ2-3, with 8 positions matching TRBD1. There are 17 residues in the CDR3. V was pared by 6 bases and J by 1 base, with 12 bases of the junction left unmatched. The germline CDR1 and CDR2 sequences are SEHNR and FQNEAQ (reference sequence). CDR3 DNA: TGTGCCAGCAGTCGATTACAGGGGGTTGGGGGCACAGATACGCAGTATTTT. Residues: CASSRLQGVGGTDTQYF.

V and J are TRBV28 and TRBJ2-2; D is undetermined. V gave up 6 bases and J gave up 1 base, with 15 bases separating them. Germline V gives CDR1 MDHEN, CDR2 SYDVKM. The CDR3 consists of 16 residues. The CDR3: CASSPGSPKNTGELFF. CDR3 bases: TGTGCCAGCAGCCCCGGGTCCCCAAAGAACACCGGGGAGCTGTTTTTT.